These 10 T cell receptor beta chains were sequenced from one sample in a study of cytomegalovirus exposure and HLA in healthy donors. PCR was performed using 60 Vbeta and 13 Jbeta primers. TCRdb's copy holds only in-frame clones and misses some; the assay was immunoSEQ multiplex PCR. The repertoire holds some 130,000 clones, with 80% as singletons. Source material: PBMCs. The source of these receptors is a male donor in good health and CMV-seronegative.

V usage is TRBV7-2 and J usage is TRBJ2-5, with D hard to call. The CDR3 length is 17 residues. The germline gives CDR1 SGHTA, CDR2 FQGNSA. The germline V and J ends were trimmed by 5 bases and 5 bases, with 24 bases remaining between them. DNA of the CDR3: TGTGCCAGCAGCCCTAGGTTCCGGAAGGATAGAGGCGAGACCCAGTACTTC. Encoded protein: CASSPRFRKDRGETQYF.

This clone was seen a single time. The rearrangement links TRBV5-1 to TRBJ2-7, with TRBD2 matching 7 bases. This CDR3 is built from 15 residues. From germline, CDR1 is SGHRS and CDR2 YFSETQ. V lost 4 bases to trimming and J lost 0 bases; unmatched junction nucleotides: 7. The CDR3 sequence is CASSDPGLSSYEQYF. DNA of the CDR3: TGCGCCAGCAGCGACCCGGGACTATCCTCCTACGAGCAGTACTTC.

The V call is TRBV5-6, the J call TRBJ2-5, with 7 bases that match TRBD1. The germline CDR1 and CDR2 sequences are SGHDT and YYEEEE. CDR3 length: 14 residues. The V gene end was trimmed by 2 bases and the J gene end by 3 bases; junction bases not matched to a gene: 4. In DNA, the CDR3 is TGTGCCAGCAGCTTTCGGGGACAGAAAGAGACCCAGTACTTC. Residues: CASSFRGQKETQYF.

V gene TRBV5-1 combines with J gene TRBJ2-5; tentative D call: TRBD2 (6 bases). Trimming shortened V by 0 bases and J by 2 bases, and 11 bases separated the two germline ends. Germline loops: CDR1 SGHRS, CDR2 YFSETQ. This CDR3 has 15 amino acids. Here the CDR3 DNA reads TGCGCCAGCAGCTTGGCCCGGGGGTTTCAAGAGACCCAGTACTTC. Its translation is CASSLARGFQETQYF.

As to this clone: At one boundary the junction diverges from the germline segment, which might be a read error. The rearrangement links TRBV7-9 to TRBJ1-1, with unresolved D. The length of the CDR3 is 13 residues. Germline lookup yields CDR1 SEHNR and CDR2 FQNEAQ (reference sequence). The CDR3 sequence: CSSTSQENTEAFF. The CDR3 nucleotides are TGTTCCAGCACCTCACAAGAAAACACTGAAGCTTTCTTT.

The chain is built from TRBV27 and TRBJ1-5; the D gene is possibly TRBD1 (6 bases). Looked up from germline, CDR1 is MNHEY and CDR2 is SMNVEV (reference sequence). CDR3 length equals 13 residues. V lost 6 bases, J lost 4 bases, and 10 bases lay in between. The CDR3 DNA follows: TGTGCCAGCAGAAGAGGGGGTAATCAGCCCCAGCATTTT. Translation: CASRRGGNQPQHF.

The chain couples TRBV11-3 to TRBJ2-5; 8 bases match TRBD2. V lost 1 base to trimming and J lost 5 bases; unmatched junction nucleotides: 6. Germline V lookup: CDR1 SGHNT, CDR2 YENEEA. This CDR3 is 15 amino acids long. The CDR3 nucleotides are TGTGCCAGCAGCTTAGGCGCGGGGGGCCCGGAGACCCAGTACTTC. Translation: CASSLGAGGPETQYF.

V gene TRBV10-2 combines with J gene TRBJ2-5; perhaps TRBD1 as D (5 bases). Germline V gives CDR1 WSHSY, CDR2 SAAADI. V gave up 6 bases and J gave up 2 bases, with 16 bases separating them. The CDR3 extends over 15 amino acids. In nucleotides, the CDR3 is TGCGCCAGCAGATCTAGTGGGGCGGTACAAGAGACCCAGTACTTC. Translating it yields CASRSSGAVQETQYF.

This chain links TRBV6-4 with TRBJ2-1; D might be TRBD2 (6 bases). V was clipped by 2 bases and J by 7 bases, with 12 bases between them. The CDR3 is 14 amino acids. The germline V gene encodes CDR1 MRHNA and CDR2 SNTAGT. This chain's CDR3 is CASSDTGRRNEQFF. As DNA, the CDR3 is TGTGCCAGCAGTGACACCGGGAGAAGAAATGAGCAGTTCTTC.

This chain joins TRBV7-2 and TRBJ1-5; the D is unclear. The CDR3 sequence is 15 residues long. V was pared by 1 base and J by 2 bases, with 9 bases between. Per the germline V gene, CDR1 is SGHTA and CDR2 is FQGNSA. The CDR3 DNA sequence: TGTGCCAGCAGCTTAGAAGGTACAGGCAATCAGCCCCAGCATTTT. Translating gives CASSLEGTGNQPQHF.